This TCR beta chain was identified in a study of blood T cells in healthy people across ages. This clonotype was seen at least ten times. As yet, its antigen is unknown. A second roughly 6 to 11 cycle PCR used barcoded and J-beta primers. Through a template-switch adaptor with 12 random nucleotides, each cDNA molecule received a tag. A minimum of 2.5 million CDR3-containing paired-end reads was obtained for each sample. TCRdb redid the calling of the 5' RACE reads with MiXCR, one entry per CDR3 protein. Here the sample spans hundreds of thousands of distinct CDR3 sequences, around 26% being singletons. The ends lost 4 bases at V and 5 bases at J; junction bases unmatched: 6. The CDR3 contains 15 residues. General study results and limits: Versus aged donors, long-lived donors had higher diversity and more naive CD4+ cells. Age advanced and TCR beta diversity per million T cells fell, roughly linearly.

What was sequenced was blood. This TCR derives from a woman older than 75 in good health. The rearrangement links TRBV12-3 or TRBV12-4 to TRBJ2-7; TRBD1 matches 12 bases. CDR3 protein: CASSSTGTGGNEQYF. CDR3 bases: TGTGCCAGCAGTTCCACAGGGACAGGGGGCAACGAGCAGTACTTC.